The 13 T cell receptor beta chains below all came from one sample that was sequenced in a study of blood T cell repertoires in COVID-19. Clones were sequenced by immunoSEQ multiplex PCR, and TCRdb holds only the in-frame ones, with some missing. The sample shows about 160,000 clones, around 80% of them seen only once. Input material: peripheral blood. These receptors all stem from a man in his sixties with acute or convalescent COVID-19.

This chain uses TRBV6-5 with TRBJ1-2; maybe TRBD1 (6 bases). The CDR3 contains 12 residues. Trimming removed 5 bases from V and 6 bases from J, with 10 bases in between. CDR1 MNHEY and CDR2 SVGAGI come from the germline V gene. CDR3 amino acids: CASSRQGNGYTF. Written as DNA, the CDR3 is TGTGCCAGCAGTAGGCAGGGGAATGGCTACACCTTC.

CDR3 nucleotide sequence: TGTGCCAGCAGCCATGACCCGGGGACAGCCTATGGCTACACCTTC. It is translated as CASSHDPGTAYGYTF. The chain has TRBV5-5 and TRBJ1-2; the match to TRBD1 covers 7 bases. The CDR3 length is 15 residues. Per germline, CDR1 SGHKS and CDR2 YYEKEE (reference sequence). J lost 4 bases, V lost 4 bases, and 10 bases had no gene match.

The CDR3 protein is CASSIGTGKQDEQFF. The CDR3 bases are TGTGCCAGCAGCATTGGGACAGGGAAACAGGATGAGCAGTTCTTC. The chain employs TRBV11-2 and TRBJ2-1; 9 nucleotides line up with TRBD1. The CDR3 sequence is 15 residues long. The ends lost 5 bases at V and 8 bases at J; junction bases unmatched: 10. Germline loops: CDR1 SGHAT, CDR2 FQNNGV.

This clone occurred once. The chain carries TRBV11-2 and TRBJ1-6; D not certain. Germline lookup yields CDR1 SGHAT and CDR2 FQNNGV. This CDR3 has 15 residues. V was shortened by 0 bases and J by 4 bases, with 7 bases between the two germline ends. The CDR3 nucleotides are TGTGCCAGCAGCTTAGATCACGGGTATAATTCACCCCTCCACTTT. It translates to CASSLDHGYNSPLHF.

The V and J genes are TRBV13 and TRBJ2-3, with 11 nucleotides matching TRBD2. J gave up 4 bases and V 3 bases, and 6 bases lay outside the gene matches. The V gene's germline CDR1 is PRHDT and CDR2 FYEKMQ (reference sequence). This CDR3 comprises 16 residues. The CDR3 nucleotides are TGTGCCAGCAGCTTTGTAGCGGGGGGGCGGTCAGATACGCAGTATTTT. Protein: CASSFVAGGRSDTQYF.

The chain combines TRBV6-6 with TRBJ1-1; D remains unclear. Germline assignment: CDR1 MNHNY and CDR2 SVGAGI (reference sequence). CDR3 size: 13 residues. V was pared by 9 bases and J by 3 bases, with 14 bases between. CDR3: CASNHNRDTEAFF. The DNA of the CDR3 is TGTGCCAGTAATCACAACCGGGACACTGAAGCTTTCTTT.

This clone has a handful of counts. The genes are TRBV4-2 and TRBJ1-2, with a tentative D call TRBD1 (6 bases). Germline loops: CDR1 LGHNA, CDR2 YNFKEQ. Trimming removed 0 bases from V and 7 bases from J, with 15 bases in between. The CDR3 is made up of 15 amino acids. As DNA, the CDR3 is TGTGCCAGCAGCCAAGATCAGGCCAGGGGTCTTGGCTACACCTTC. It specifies CASSQDQARGLGYTF.

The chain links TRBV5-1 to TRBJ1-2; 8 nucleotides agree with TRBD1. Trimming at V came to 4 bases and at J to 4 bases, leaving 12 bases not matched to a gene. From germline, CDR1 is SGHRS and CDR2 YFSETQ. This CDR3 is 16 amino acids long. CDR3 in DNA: TGCGCCAGCAGCCCCAGTCCCGGGACAGGCACCTATGGCTACACCTTC. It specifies CASSPSPGTGTYGYTF.

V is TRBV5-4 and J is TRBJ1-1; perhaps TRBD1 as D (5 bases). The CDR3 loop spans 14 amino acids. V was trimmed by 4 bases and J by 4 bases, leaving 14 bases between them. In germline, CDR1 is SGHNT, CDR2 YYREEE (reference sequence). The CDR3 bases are TGTGCCAGCAGCCTCAGGGTGCATGGCACTGAAGCTTTCTTT. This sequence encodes CASSLRVHGTEAFF.

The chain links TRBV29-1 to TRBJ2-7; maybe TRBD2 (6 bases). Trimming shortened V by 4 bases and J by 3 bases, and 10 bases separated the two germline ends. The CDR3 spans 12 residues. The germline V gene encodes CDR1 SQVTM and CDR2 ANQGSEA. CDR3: CSVVVGSYEQYF. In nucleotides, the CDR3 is TGCAGCGTTGTAGTCGGGAGCTACGAGCAGTACTTC.

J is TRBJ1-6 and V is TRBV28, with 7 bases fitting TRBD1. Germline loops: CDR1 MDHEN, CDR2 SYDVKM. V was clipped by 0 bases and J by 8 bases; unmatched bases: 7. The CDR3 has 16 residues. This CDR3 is CASSLWRAGGYSPLHF. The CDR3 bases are TGTGCCAGCAGTTTATGGCGGGCAGGGGGATATTCACCCCTCCACTTT.

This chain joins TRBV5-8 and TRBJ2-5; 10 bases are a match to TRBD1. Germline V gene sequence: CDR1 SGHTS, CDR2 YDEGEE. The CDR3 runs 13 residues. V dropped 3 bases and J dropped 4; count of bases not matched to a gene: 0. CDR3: CASSWTGGETQYF. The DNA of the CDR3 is TGTGCCAGCAGCTGGACAGGGGGAGAGACCCAGTACTTC.

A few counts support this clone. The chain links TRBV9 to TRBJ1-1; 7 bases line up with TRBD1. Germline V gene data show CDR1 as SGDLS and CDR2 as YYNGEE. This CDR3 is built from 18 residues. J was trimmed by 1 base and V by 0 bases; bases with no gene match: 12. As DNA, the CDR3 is TGTGCCAGCAGCGTAGCCGTGACAGGGTCTTCACCGAACACTGAAGCTTTCTTT. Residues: CASSVAVTGSSPNTEAFF.